The 13 T cell receptor beta chains given below trace back to one sample, sequenced in a study of shared clonotypes between healthy human individuals. Some clones are missing from TCRdb's copy, which holds only in-frame ones; the method was immunoSEQ multiplex PCR. The profile shows about 1.5 million clones, 95% to 99% of them singletons. The sequenced sample consisted of naive CD4+ T cells sorted from blood. Subset meaning: CD45RA+ positively selected. The receptors were sampled from a man aged 30 to 39 in good health.

The chain employs TRBV2 and TRBJ2-7; D gene uncertain. Trimming left V 3 bases short and J 6 bases short, with 9 bases between. The CDR3 consists of 12 residues. The germline CDR1 and CDR2 sequences are SNHLY and FYNNEI. In DNA form, the CDR3 reads TGTGCCAGCAGTGAGTTGGCCACCGAGCAGTACTTC. Protein: CASSELATEQYF.

V is TRBV5-4 and J is TRBJ1-2, with D possibly matching TRBD1 (5 bases). Germline assignment: CDR1 SGHNT and CDR2 YYREEE (reference sequence). Trimming took 4 bases from V and 8 from J, leaving 18 bases between them. This CDR3 region has 14 residues. Here the CDR3 DNA reads TGTGCCAGCAGCCCATTTTCCAGGGACCGGGGCTACACCTTC. Its translation is CASSPFSRDRGYTF.

Remarks on this clone: The same CDR3 is also encoded by other DNA sequences in this sample. The gene calls are TRBV19 and TRBJ2-7; the match to TRBD1 covers 9 bases. Germline V lookup: CDR1 LNHDA, CDR2 SQIVND (reference sequence). The CDR3 runs to 14 residues. The ends lost 4 bases at V and 3 bases at J; junction bases unmatched: 4. This CDR3 is CASSTQGAGYEQYF. The CDR3 nucleotides read TGTGCCAGTAGTACACAGGGGGCCGGCTACGAGCAGTACTTC.

The gene calls are TRBV28 and TRBJ2-7, with a weak D call TRBD1 (6 bases). This CDR3 comprises 14 residues. CDR1 and CDR2 (germline): MDHEN, SYDVKM. With 6 bases removed from V and 2 bases from J, the gap between germline ends came to 14 bases. The CDR3 sequence is CASRHRVQAYEQYF. The CDR3 DNA is TGTGCCAGCAGACACAGGGTGCAGGCCTACGAGCAGTACTTC.

This chain joins TRBV28 and TRBJ1-2; no clear D. This CDR3 region has 14 residues. Per the germline V gene, CDR1 is MDHEN and CDR2 is SYDVKM. The V end was cut by 2 bases, the J end by 4 bases, with 11 bases between. CDR3 bases: TGTGCCAGCAGTTTACGGCAGTTAAGCTATGGCTACACCTTC. Translated, it gives CASSLRQLSYGYTF.

This clone showed up just once. The gene calls are TRBV7-2 and TRBJ1-1, with D tentatively TRBD1 (5 bases). This CDR3 is 15 amino acids long. V lost 5 bases to trimming and J lost 2 bases, with 15 bases between them. Per germline, CDR1 SGHTA and CDR2 FQGNSA. CDR3 region: CASSTMGVLNTEAFF. The CDR3 region has the DNA TGTGCCAGCAGCACAATGGGGGTGTTAAACACTGAAGCTTTCTTT.

The chain recombines TRBV7-6 with TRBJ1-1; a weak D match, TRBD1 (5 bases). V lost 3 bases, J lost 10 bases, and 12 bases lay in between. Germline lookup yields CDR1 SGHVS and CDR2 FNYEAQ. The CDR3 sequence is 12 residues long. The CDR3: CASSFGGELAFF. CDR3 in DNA: TGTGCCAGCAGCTTTGGGGGTGAACTAGCTTTCTTT.

The chain couples TRBV28 to TRBJ2-5; maybe TRBD2 (5 bases). Between the trimmed V and J ends, which lost 6 bases and 4 bases, there was a span of 9 bases. Germline assignment: CDR1 MDHEN and CDR2 SYDVKM. The CDR3 spans 12 residues. For the CDR3, the DNA is TGTGCCAGCAGAGGGAGTTCAGAGACCCAGTACTTC. Translated, it gives CASRGSSETQYF.

CDR3 nucleotide sequence: TGTGCCAGCAGCTTAGTAGTTACCGGGAACACTGAAGCTTTCTTT. Amino acids: CASSLVVTGNTEAFF. The chain is built from TRBV7-8 and TRBJ1-1; no clear D. CDR1 SGHVS and CDR2 FQNEAQ come from the germline V gene. V lost 1 base and J lost 1, with 10 bases in between. The CDR3 runs 15 residues.

Regarding this clone: This CDR3 is also generated by other DNA sequences in the sample. This rearrangement joins TRBV6-5 to TRBJ1-5, with D possibly being TRBD1 (6 bases). Germline V gene data show CDR1 as MNHEY and CDR2 as SVGAGI. This CDR3 comprises 12 residues. With 6 bases removed from V and 4 bases from J, the gap between germline ends came to 7 bases. The CDR3 region is CASRQGNQPQHF. The CDR3 DNA reads as TGTGCCAGCAGGCAGGGGAATCAGCCCCAGCATTTT.

The V gene is TRBV18, the J gene TRBJ2-4; no clear D gene. Trimming removed 0 bases at V and 0 bases at J, with 15 bases between. The CDR3 length is 18 residues. The germline V gene has CDR1 KGHSH and CDR2 LQKENI. CDR3 in amino acids: CASSPPVTQPLAKNIQYF. Here the CDR3 DNA reads TGTGCCAGCTCACCACCGGTTACACAGCCGCTAGCCAAAAACATTCAGTACTTC.

This chain joins TRBV6-5 and TRBJ2-7, with D uncertain. CDR1 is MNHEY and CDR2 is SVGAGI in the germline V gene. V dropped 0 bases and J dropped 1 base, with 13 bases sitting between them. The CDR3 loop spans 16 amino acids. The CDR3 reads CASSYSNFRQSYEQYF. As DNA, the CDR3 is TGTGCCAGCAGTTACTCGAATTTTCGACAATCCTACGAGCAGTACTTC.

The rearrangement uses TRBV9 and TRBJ2-2, with 8 bases that match TRBD2. Looked up from germline, CDR1 is SGDLS and CDR2 is YYNGEE. V lost 0 bases and J lost 1; bases outside the gene matches: 2. The length of the CDR3 is 16 residues. The CDR3: CASSVELAENTGELFF. The CDR3 DNA follows: TGTGCCAGCAGCGTAGAACTAGCGGAGAACACCGGGGAGCTGTTTTTT.